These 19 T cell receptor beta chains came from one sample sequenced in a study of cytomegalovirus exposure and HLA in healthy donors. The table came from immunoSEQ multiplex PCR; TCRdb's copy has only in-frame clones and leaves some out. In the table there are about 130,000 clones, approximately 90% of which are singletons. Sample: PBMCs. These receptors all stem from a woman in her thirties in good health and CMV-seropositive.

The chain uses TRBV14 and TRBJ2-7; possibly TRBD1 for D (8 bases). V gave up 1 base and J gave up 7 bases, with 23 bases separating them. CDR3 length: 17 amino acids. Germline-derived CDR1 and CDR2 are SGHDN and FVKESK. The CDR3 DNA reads TGTGCCAGCAGCCAAGGTGTAGGACAGGGACTATCGGGAGAGCAGTACTTC. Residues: CASSQGVGQGLSGEQYF.

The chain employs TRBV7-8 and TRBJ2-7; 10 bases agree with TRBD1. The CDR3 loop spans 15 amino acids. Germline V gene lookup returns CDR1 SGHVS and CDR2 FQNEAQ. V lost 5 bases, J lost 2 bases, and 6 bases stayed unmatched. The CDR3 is CASSLRQGAAYEQYF. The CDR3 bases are TGTGCCAGCAGCCTCCGACAGGGGGCCGCCTACGAGCAGTACTTC. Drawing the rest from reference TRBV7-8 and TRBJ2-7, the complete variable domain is GAGVSQSPRYKVAKRGQDVALRCDPISGHVSLFWYQQALGQGPEFLTYFQNEAQLDKSGLPSDRFFAERPEGSVSTLKIQRTQQEDSAVYLCASSLRQGAAYEQYFGPGTRLTVT.

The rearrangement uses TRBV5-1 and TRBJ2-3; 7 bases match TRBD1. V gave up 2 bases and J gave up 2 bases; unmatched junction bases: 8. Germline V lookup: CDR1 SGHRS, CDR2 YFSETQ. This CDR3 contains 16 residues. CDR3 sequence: CASSLQGIPLTDTQYF. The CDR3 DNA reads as TGCGCCAGCAGCTTACAGGGGATCCCGCTCACAGATACGCAGTATTTT.

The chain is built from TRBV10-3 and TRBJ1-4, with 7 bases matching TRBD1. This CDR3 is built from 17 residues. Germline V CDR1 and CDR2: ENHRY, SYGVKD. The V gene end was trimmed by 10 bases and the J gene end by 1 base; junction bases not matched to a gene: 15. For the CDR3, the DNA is TGTGCCACTCAGCCGGGCCAGGGGGAATTAACTAATGAAAAACTGTTTTTT. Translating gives CATQPGQGELTNEKLFF.

For the CDR3, the DNA is TGTGCCAGCAGTGGTCCAGCACGCGGCGATACGCAGTATTTT. This gives the protein CASSGPARGDTQYF. V usage is TRBV2 and J usage is TRBJ2-3, with D hard to call. Germline CDR1 SNHLY, CDR2 FYNNEI. The CDR3 consists of 14 residues. V was cut by 4 bases and J by 6 bases, with 14 bases left in between.

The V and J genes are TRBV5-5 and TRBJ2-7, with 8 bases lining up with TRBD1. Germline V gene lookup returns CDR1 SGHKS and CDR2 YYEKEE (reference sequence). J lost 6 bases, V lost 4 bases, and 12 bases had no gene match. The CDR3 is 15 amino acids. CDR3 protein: CASSPPRDRSLEQYF. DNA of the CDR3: TGTGCCAGCAGCCCACCCCGGGACAGGAGTCTCGAGCAGTACTTC. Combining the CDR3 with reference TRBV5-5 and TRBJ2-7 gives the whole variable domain DAGVTQSPTHLIKTRGQQVTLRCSPISGHKSVSWYQQVLGQGPQFIFQYYEKEERGRGNFPDRFSARQFPNYSSELNVNALLLGDSALYLCASSPPRDRSLEQYFGPGTRLTVT.

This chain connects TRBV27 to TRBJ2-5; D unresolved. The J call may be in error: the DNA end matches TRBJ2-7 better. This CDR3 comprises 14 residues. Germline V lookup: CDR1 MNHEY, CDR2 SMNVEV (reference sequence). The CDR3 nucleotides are TGTGCCAGCAGTCTTTCTCCTACGTCCTACGAGCAGTACTTC. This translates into CASSLSPTSYEQYF.

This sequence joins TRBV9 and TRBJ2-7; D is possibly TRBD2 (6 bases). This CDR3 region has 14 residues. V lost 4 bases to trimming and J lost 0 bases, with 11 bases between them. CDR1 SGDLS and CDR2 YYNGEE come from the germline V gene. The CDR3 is CASSIAGSSYEQYF. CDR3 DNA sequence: TGTGCCAGCAGCATAGCCGGGAGCTCCTACGAGCAGTACTTC.

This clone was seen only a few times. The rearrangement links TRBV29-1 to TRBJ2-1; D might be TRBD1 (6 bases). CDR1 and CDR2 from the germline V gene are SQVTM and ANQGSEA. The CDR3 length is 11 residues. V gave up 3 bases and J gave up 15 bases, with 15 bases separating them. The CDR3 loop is CSVDHRVHRFF. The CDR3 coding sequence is TGCAGCGTTGACCACAGGGTTCACCGGTTCTTC.

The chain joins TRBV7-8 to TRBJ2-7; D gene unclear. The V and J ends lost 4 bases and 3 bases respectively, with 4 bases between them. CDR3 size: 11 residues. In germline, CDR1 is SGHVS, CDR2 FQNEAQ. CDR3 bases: TGTGCCAGCAGCTCCCTCTACGAGCAGTACTTC. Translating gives CASSSLYEQYF.

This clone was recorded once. In DNA, the CDR3 is TGTGCCAGCAGTTTGGGGGACTTTTTCACAGATACGCAGTATTTT. It codes for CASSLGDFFTDTQYF. This rearrangement joins TRBV28 to TRBJ2-3; D is perhaps TRBD2 (6 bases). V was shortened by 3 bases and J by 2 bases, with 12 bases between the two germline ends. The CDR3 loop spans 15 amino acids. Germline assignment: CDR1 MDHEN and CDR2 SYDVKM.

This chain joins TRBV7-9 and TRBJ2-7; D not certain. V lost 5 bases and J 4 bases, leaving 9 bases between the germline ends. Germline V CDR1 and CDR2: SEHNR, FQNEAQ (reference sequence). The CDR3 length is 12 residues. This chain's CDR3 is CASSNLGYEQYF. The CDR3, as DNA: TGTGCCAGCAGCAACCTCGGGTACGAGCAGTACTTC. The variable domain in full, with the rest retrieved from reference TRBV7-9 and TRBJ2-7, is DTGVSQNPRHKITKRGQNVTFRCDPISEHNRLYWYRQTLGQGPEFLTYFQNEAQLEKSRLLSDRFSAERPKGSFSTLEIQRTEQGDSAMYLCASSNLGYEQYFGPGTRLTVT.

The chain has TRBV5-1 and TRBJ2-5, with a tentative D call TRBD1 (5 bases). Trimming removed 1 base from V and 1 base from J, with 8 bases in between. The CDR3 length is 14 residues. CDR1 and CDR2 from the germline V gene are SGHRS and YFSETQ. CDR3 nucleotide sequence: TGCGCCAGCAGCTTGCGACAGACCCAAGAGACCCAGTACTTC. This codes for CASSLRQTQETQYF.

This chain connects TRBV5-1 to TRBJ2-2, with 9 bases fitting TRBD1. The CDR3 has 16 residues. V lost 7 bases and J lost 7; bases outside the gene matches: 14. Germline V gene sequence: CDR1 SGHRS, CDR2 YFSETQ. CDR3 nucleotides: TGCGCCAGCTATATTGGGACAGGGCTTTCCGGCGGGGAGCTGTTTTTT. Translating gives CASYIGTGLSGGELFF.

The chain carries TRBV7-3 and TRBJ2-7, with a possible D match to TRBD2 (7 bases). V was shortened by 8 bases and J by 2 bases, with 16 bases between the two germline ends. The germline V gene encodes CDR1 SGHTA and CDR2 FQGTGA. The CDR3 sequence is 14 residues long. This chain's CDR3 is CASARGAGAYEQYF. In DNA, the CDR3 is TGTGCCAGCGCCCGGGGGGCGGGGGCCTACGAGCAGTACTTC.

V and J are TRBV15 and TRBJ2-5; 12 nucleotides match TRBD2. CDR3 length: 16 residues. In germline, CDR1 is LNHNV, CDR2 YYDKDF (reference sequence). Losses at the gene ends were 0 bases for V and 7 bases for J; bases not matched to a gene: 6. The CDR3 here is CATSRDPSGRAGTQYF. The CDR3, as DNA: TGTGCCACCAGCAGAGACCCTAGCGGGAGGGCCGGGACCCAGTACTTC.

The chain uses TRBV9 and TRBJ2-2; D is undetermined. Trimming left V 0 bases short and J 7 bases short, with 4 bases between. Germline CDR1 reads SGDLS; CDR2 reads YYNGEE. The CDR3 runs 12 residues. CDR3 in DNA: TGTGCCAGCAGCGTAGCAGGCGGGGAGCTGTTTTTT. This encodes CASSVAGGELFF.

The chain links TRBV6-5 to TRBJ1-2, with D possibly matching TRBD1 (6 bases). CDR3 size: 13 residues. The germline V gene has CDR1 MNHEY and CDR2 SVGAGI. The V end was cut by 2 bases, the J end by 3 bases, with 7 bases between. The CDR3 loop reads CASSYRTDYGYTF. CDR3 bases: TGTGCCAGCAGTTACCGGACAGACTATGGCTACACCTTC.

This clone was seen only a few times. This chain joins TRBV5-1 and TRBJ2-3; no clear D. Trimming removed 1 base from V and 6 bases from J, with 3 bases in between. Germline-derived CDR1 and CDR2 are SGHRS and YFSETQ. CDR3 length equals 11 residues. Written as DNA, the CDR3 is TGCGCCAGCAGCTTGCGGGATACGCAGTATTTT. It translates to CASSLRDTQYF. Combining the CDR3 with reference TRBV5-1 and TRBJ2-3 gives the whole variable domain KAGVTQTPRYLIKTRGQQVTLSCSPISGHRSVSWYQQTPGQGLQFLFEYFSETQRNKGNFPGRFSGRQFSNSRSEMNVSTLELGDSALYLCASSLRDTQYFGPGTRLTVL.